This T cell receptor beta chain was found in a study of molecular identifiers for immune sequencing clone quantification. Study-wide context: Sequencing covered four of five parts into which replicate RNA from approximately 22,000 or 94,000 naive CD8 cells was split. General study points: Barcode collisions between identical TCR molecules could shrink estimates of highly expanded clone sizes.

Investigators produced naive CD8 libraries from about 19,000 to 1,100,000 sorted cells, drawing on 10%, 30% or 50% RNA. Via MiXCR, TCRdb re-called the PCR reads, giving one row per CDR3 protein. The sample contains under 650,000 distinct CDR3 sequences, 20% of which appear only once. This clonotype was seen ten or more times. Antigen unknown. This CDR3 comprises 15 residues. Looked up from germline, CDR1 is SGHDT and CDR2 is YYEEEE. Trimming removed 2 bases from V and 8 bases from J; junction bases left unmatched: 9. Sequencing was carried out using naive CD8+ T cells from blood, with Jurkat cell RNA spiked in. Subset denoted: FACS-sorted CD8+CD4-CCR7+CD45RA+ naive T cells. The chain is built from TRBV5-6 and TRBJ1-4; 7 bases line up with TRBD1. The sequence derives from a human donor in good health. Some libraries in this study had Jurkat cell RNA spiked in. The chain's CDR3 is CASSFRTGGSEKLFF. The CDR3 bases are TGTGCCAGCAGCTTCCGGACAGGAGGAAGCGAAAAACTGTTTTTT. Supplemented by reference TRBV5-6 and TRBJ1-4, the full variable domain reads DAGVTQSPTHLIKTRGQQVTLRCSPKSGHDTVSWYQQALGQGPQFIFQYYEEEERQRGNFPDRFSGHQFPNYSSELNVNALLLGDSALYLCASSFRTGGSEKLFFGSGTQLSVL.